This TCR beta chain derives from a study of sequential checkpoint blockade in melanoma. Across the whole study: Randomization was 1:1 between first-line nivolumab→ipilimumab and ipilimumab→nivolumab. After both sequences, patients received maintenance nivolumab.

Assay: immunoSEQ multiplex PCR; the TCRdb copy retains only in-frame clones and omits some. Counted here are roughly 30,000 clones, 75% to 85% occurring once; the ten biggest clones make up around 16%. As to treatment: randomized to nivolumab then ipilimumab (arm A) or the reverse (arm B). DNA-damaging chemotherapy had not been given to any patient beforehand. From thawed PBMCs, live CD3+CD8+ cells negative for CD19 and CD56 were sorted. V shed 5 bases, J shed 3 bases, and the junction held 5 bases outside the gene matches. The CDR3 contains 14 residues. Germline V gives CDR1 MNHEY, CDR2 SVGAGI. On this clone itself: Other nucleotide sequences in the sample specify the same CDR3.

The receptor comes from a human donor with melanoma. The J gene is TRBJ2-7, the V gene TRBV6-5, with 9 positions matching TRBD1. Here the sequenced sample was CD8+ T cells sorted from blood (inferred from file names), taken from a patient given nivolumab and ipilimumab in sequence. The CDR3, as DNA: TGTGCCAGCAGTCCGGGACAGGGCGGCTACGAGCAGTACTTC. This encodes CASSPGQGGYEQYF.